A selection of T cell receptor beta chains follows, all from one sample in a study of T cells in Graves' hyperthyroidism and ophthalmopathy. MiXCR, run by TCRdb on the multiplex PCR reads, gives a single entry per CDR3 protein. The sample includes 250,000 or so distinct CDR3 sequences, around 15% of them seen just once. Sequencing input: blood. All receptors come from a woman between 45 and 65 years old with Graves' hyperthyroidism that later progressed to Graves' ophthalmopathy. Both conserved end residues are part of each CDR3. D genes are given only for firm matches. A row's size may be missing; if present it is once, few, many or a size class.

TRBJ1-2,-,many,13,TRBV2,TGTGCCACCAAGGAAGGGGCTAACTATGGCTACACCTTC,CATKEGANYGYTF
TRBJ2-3,TRBD2,many,17,TRBV12-3/TRBV12-4,TGTGCCAGCAGCCCTAAGGGGACTAGCGGGAGAACAGATACGCAGTATTTT,CASSPKGTSGRTDTQYF
TRBJ2-7,TRBD1,-,10,TRBV2,TGTGCCAGTGGACAGGCCGAGCAGTACTTC,CASGQAEQYF
TRBJ1-1,-,many,13,TRBV18,TGTGCCAGCTCCCCCTCGGGGGACACTGAAGCTTTCTTT,CASSPSGDTEAFF
TRBJ2-3,-,many,15,TRBV28,TGTGCCAGCAGTTACGCGGGGCCTAGCACAGATACGCAGTATTTT,CASSYAGPSTDTQYF
TRBJ2-1,TRBD2,few,17,TRBV24-1,TGTGCCACCAGTGATCCCCCAAGCGGGAGGGCCGCAGGTGAGCAGTTCTTC,CATSDPPSGRAAGEQFF
TRBJ2-3,TRBD2,-,16,TRBV24-1,TGTGCCACCAGTGATCGGACTAGCGGAAACACAGATACGCAGTATTTT,CATSDRTSGNTDTQYF
TRBJ1-4,-,many,15,TRBV18,TGTGCCAGCTCAATAAACAGGGCAACTAATGAAAAACTGTTTTTT,CASSINRATNEKLFF
TRBJ2-1,-,many,18,TRBV6-5,TGTGCCAGCAGTTACTCGTTATGGGGGCTAGCGGATTACAATGAGCAGTTCTTC,CASSYSLWGLADYNEQFF
TRBJ2-5,-,many,15,TRBV10-3,TGTGCCATCAGTGGTATGGCAGGGTACCAAGAGACCCAGTACTTC,CAISGMAGYQETQYF
TRBJ2-7,TRBD1,many,15,TRBV6-1,TGTGCCAGCAGTCCCCGGACAGGGGACCATGACGAGCAGTACTTC,CASSPRTGDHDEQYF
TRBJ2-7,TRBD1,-,16,TRBV14,TGTGCCAGCAGCCAAATAAAGGGACAGGGCGCCTACGAGCAGTACTTC,CASSQIKGQGAYEQYF
TRBJ2-3,-,-,17,TRBV20-1,TGCAGTGCTAAAAACCAAGTCGTCCTCAAAATCACAGATACGCAGTATTTT,CSAKNQVVLKITDTQYF
TRBJ1-3,TRBD1,-,14,TRBV6-2/TRBV6-3,TGTGCCATCAAGGGACAGGGCTCTGGAAACACCATATATTTT,CAIKGQGSGNTIYF
TRBJ2-7,TRBD1,many,13,TRBV28,TGTGCCAGCGGACAGGGGCTCTCCTACGAGCAGTACTTC,CASGQGLSYEQYF
TRBJ2-7,-,-,13,TRBV3-1,TGTGCCAGCAGCCATCTAAAGGGCCACGAGCAGTACTTC,CASSHLKGHEQYF
TRBJ2-2,-,many,14,TRBV5-1,TGCGCCAGCGGTCGGCCCGATGGCACCGGGGAGCTGTTTTTT,CASGRPDGTGELFF
TRBJ2-5,-,many,11,TRBV7-2,TGTGCCAGCAGCGCCGGGAACGTCCAGTACTTC,CASSAGNVQYF
TRBJ1-2,-,-,11,TRBV3-1,TGTGCCAGCGTGCGGGGTGGTGGCTACACCTTC,CASVRGGGYTF
TRBJ1-1,-,many,13,TRBV28,TGTGCCAGCAGTCCCCCCCCGAGCACTGAAGCTTTCTTT,CASSPPPSTEAFF
TRBJ2-1,TRBD2,many,16,TRBV5-1,TGCGCCAGCAGCGAAACTAGCGGGAGGGATTACAATGAGCAGTTCTTC,CASSETSGRDYNEQFF
TRBJ2-3,TRBD2,many,16,TRBV9,TGTGCCAGCAGCAAAACTAGCGGGAGAGGGACAGATACGCAGTATTTT,CASSKTSGRGTDTQYF
TRBJ2-7,-,few,15,TRBV2,TGTGCCAGCAGTGCCACCCCTTCGGGAGCCTACGAGCAGTACTTC,CASSATPSGAYEQYF
TRBJ2-7,TRBD2,many,14,TRBV29-1,TGCAGCGTTGGGACTAGCGGGAGCGGGAACGAGCAGTACTTC,CSVGTSGSGNEQYF
TRBJ1-5,-,-,15,TRBV6-1,TGTGCCAGCAGTGAAGAGGGGTTTGGCAATCAGCCCCAGCATTTT,CASSEEGFGNQPQHF
TRBJ2-7,TRBD2,few,18,TRBV7-3,TGTGCCAGCAGCTTAAGGCCCTCTCGGGCGGGAGAACCCTACGAGCAGTACTTC,CASSLRPSRAGEPYEQYF
TRBJ1-1,TRBD1,-,16,TRBV7-8,TGTGCCAGCAGCGGACCCAGGGGGCGGAGGAACACTGAAGCTTTCTTT,CASSGPRGRRNTEAFF
TRBJ2-7,-,many,15,TRBV11-2,TGTGCCAGCAGCTTAGAACAGCCCTCCAGGCACGAGCAGTACTTC,CASSLEQPSRHEQYF
TRBJ2-1,-,-,16,TRBV18,TGTGCCAGCTCACGGAGGGACCTTAGCTCCTACAATGAGCAGTTCTTC,CASSRRDLSSYNEQFF
TRBJ2-7,-,few,16,TRBV4-1,TGCGCCAGCAGCCACTCCGGTCGGGACCGAAACTACGAGCAGTACTTC,CASSHSGRDRNYEQYF
TRBJ2-5,-,few,13,TRBV5-8,TGTGCCAGCAGCTTGGAATTTCGGGAGACCCAGTACTTC,CASSLEFRETQYF
TRBJ1-4,-,few,12,TRBV5-1,TGCGCCAGCAGCTTGAGGCTCGAAAAACTGTTTTTT,CASSLRLEKLFF
TRBJ1-4,-,few,12,TRBV10-2,TGCGCCAGCACCAGTACAGGGGAAAAACTGTTTTTT,CASTSTGEKLFF
TRBJ1-3,TRBD1,many,17,TRBV7-8,TGTGCCAGCAGCTCTCTTCCACAGGGGGGCTCTGGAAACACCATATATTTT,CASSSLPQGGSGNTIYF
TRBJ1-3,-,-,13,TRBV29-1,TGCAGCGTTCTGGGAAGCTCTGGAAACACCATATATTTT,CSVLGSSGNTIYF
TRBJ1-3,TRBD1,-,16,TRBV5-6,TGTGCCAGCAGCCGGGGGGACAGTCGCTCTGGAAACACCATATATTTT,CASSRGDSRSGNTIYF
TRBJ2-5,TRBD2,many,17,TRBV6-5,TGTGCCAGCAGTTACGGTCTCCAAGGGAGGGACCAAGAGACCCAGTACTTC,CASSYGLQGRDQETQYF
TRBJ2-7,-,few,13,TRBV10-1,TGCGCCAGCAGTGCAATTGGGAATCACGAGCAGTACTTC,CASSAIGNHEQYF
TRBJ2-1,-,many,13,TRBV12-3/TRBV12-4,TGTGCCAGCAGTTTATCGGGGTACAATGAGCAGTTCTTC,CASSLSGYNEQFF
TRBJ2-3,TRBD2,many,16,TRBV7-2,TGTGCCAGCAGCTTCCGTAGCGGGAGGCACACAGATACGCAGTATTTT,CASSFRSGRHTDTQYF
TRBJ2-3,-,many,16,TRBV20-1,TGCAGTGCTAGAGATCCCGGAGGCGGCAGCACAGATACGCAGTATTTT,CSARDPGGGSTDTQYF
TRBJ2-7,-,many,15,TRBV28,TGTGCCAGCAGACCTGGGGGCGGGAGAGGGTACGAGCAGTACTTC,CASRPGGGRGYEQYF
TRBJ2-1,-,many,15,TRBV27,TGTGCCAGCAGTAAACGGGACCCAGGCGGGAATGAGCAGTTCTTC,CASSKRDPGGNEQFF
TRBJ1-1,-,-,15,TRBV7-9,TGTGCCAGCAGCTTGGACGGCCGGATGAACACTGAAGCTTTCTTT,CASSLDGRMNTEAFF
TRBJ1-2,-,many,13,TRBV2,TGTGCCAGCAGTGAGGAGTCGGGGTATGGCTACACCTTC,CASSEESGYGYTF
TRBJ1-2,-,-,13,TRBV25-1,TGTGCCAGCAGTGAGGGGTCTCACTATGGCTACACCTTC,CASSEGSHYGYTF
TRBJ2-1,-,many,18,TRBV6-1,TGTGCCACCAGTGTAGATCAGGGTCTTCTTGGGACTTACAATGAGCAGTTCTTC,CATSVDQGLLGTYNEQFF
TRBJ2-3,TRBD2,many,16,TRBV28,TGTGCCAGCAGTTCCGGACTAGCGGGAGTAGAGGATACGCAGTATTTT,CASSSGLAGVEDTQYF
TRBJ2-6,-,many,13,TRBV30,TGTGCCTGGAGTGTACCTGGGGCCAACGTCCTGACTTTC,CAWSVPGANVLTF
TRBJ1-1,-,many,13,TRBV5-1,TGCGCCAGCAAAAGGGATAGGAACACTGAAGCTTTCTTT,CASKRDRNTEAFF
TRBJ1-1,-,-,12,TRBV5-6,TGTGCCAGCAGCCGGTCGGCTTTTGAAGCTTTCTTT,CASSRSAFEAFF
TRBJ2-7,TRBD1,many,15,TRBV27,TGTGCCAGCAGTATCGAGACAGGGGGGTCCTACGAGCAGTACTTC,CASSIETGGSYEQYF
TRBJ2-2,TRBD2,many,20,TRBV3-1,TGTGCCAGCAGCCAAATTGCTTTAGCGGGAGGGCCGTTCTACACCGGGGAGCTGTTTTTT,CASSQIALAGGPFYTGELFF